A selection of T cell receptor beta chains follows, all from one sample in a study of cytomegalovirus exposure and HLA in healthy donors. TCRdb's table, derived via immunoSEQ multiplex PCR, lists solely in-frame clones and lacks some. This sample has under 140,000 clones, with more than 65% found just once. The sample taken for sequencing was PBMCs. Receptors were obtained from a man aged 30-40 years in good health and CMV-seropositive. Both conserved end residues are part of each CDR3. The D gene is left open where the match is weak. The size of a clone is reported for some rows only, either as once, few or many, or as a class for expanded clones.

abundance	j_gene	d_gene	v_gene	CDR3aa	CDR3nt
-	TRBJ2-5	TRBD1	TRBV7-2	CASSIRQGALRETQYF	TGTGCCAGCAGCATCCGACAGGGGGCGCTCCGAGAGACCCAGTACTTC
few	TRBJ1-2	-	TRBV11-2	CASSLDSGAGEFYGYTF	TGTGCCAGCAGCTTAGATAGCGGGGCAGGGGAATTCTATGGCTACACCTTC
once	TRBJ2-1	-	TRBV2	CASSLRRTYNEQFF	TGTGCCAGCAGCCTGAGAAGAACCTACAATGAGCAGTTCTTC
-	TRBJ2-1	-	TRBV27	CASSSIGGYGNEQFF	TGTGCCAGCAGTTCGATCGGCGGCTATGGGAATGAGCAGTTCTTC
few	TRBJ2-7	TRBD1	TRBV10-3	CAISDDRATYEQYF	TGTGCCATCAGTGATGACAGGGCCACCTACGAGCAGTACTTC
-	TRBJ1-6	-	TRBV2	CASRNRDYYNSPLHF	TGTGCCAGCAGAAACAGGGATTACTATAATTCACCCCTCCACTTT
-	TRBJ1-5	TRBD1	TRBV6-5	CASTGQAIQPQHF	TGTGCCAGCACCGGACAGGCTATTCAGCCCCAGCATTTT
-	TRBJ1-2	TRBD1	TRBV4-3	CASSPNRGRVDGYTF	TGCGCCAGCAGCCCTAACAGGGGGCGCGTTGATGGCTACACCTTC
-	TRBJ2-5	TRBD2	TRBV19	CASSMLAGQETQYF	TGTGCCAGTAGTATGCTAGCGGGCCAAGAGACCCAGTACTTC
-	TRBJ2-1	TRBD1	TRBV10-1	CASSESGTGAYNEQFF	TGCGCCAGCAGTGAGTCCGGGACAGGGGCCTACAATGAGCAGTTCTTC
-	TRBJ2-7	-	TRBV13	CASSLSREGYEQYF	TGTGCCAGCAGCTTATCCAGGGAAGGGTACGAGCAGTACTTC
-	TRBJ1-3	-	TRBV6-5	CASRQALSGNTIYF	TGTGCCAGCAGGCAGGCGCTCTCTGGAAACACCATATATTTT
-	TRBJ2-5	TRBD1	TRBV10-3	CAISAGTGVKETQYF	TGTGCCATATCCGCGGGGACAGGAGTAAAAGAGACCCAGTACTTC
-	TRBJ2-5	-	TRBV2	CASRGQITGYETQYF	TGTGCCAGCAGAGGGCAGATAACAGGGTACGAGACCCAGTACTTC
few	TRBJ1-2	-	TRBV4-3	CASSQDWRGGNYGYTF	TGCGCCAGCAGCCAAGATTGGAGGGGCGGAAACTATGGCTACACCTTC
-	TRBJ2-7	-	TRBV11-2	CASSLWGGGNEQYF	TGTGCCAGCAGCTTATGGGGAGGGGGGAACGAGCAGTACTTC
-	TRBJ1-6	-	TRBV27	CASSSPRGYYNSPLHF	TGTGCCAGCAGCTCCCCCCGGGGTTACTATAATTCACCCCTCCACTTT
-	TRBJ1-2	TRBD1	TRBV5-1	CASSTPGQGDYGYTF	TGCGCCAGCAGCACCCCGGGACAGGGTGACTATGGCTACACCTTC
-	TRBJ2-3	-	TRBV7-3	CASSSSLGRTDTQYF	TGTGCCAGCAGCTCCTCTTTGGGGCGCACAGATACGCAGTATTTT
-	TRBJ1-2	-	TRBV4-3	CASSQSENKYGYTF	TGCGCCAGCAGCCAATCTGAAAACAAATATGGCTACACCTTC
-	TRBJ2-7	-	TRBV7-8	CASSLGDFYEQYF	TGTGCCAGCAGCTTGGGGGACTTCTACGAGCAGTACTTC
-	TRBJ1-6	-	TRBV28	CASSLFPSSPLHF	TGTGCCAGCAGTTTATTCCCCAGTTCACCCCTCCACTTT
few	TRBJ1-2	-	TRBV2	CASTRLWMALNYGYTF	TGTGCCAGCACCAGACTTTGGATGGCACTTAACTATGGCTACACCTTC
-	TRBJ2-5	TRBD1	TRBV5-5	CASSHWGRGKTQYF	TGTGCCAGCAGCCACTGGGGCAGGGGGAAGACCCAGTACTTC
-	TRBJ1-3	-	TRBV7-3	CASSLGGDGNTIYF	TGTGCCAGCAGCCTCGGAGGTGACGGGAACACCATATATTTT
-	TRBJ2-7	TRBD2	TRBV30	CAWSRVRLAGGRYEQYF	TGTGCCTGGAGTAGGGTGCGACTAGCGGGGGGGCGATACGAGCAGTACTTC
-	TRBJ2-7	-	TRBV7-2	CASSLQQGYEQYF	TGTGCCAGCAGCTTACAACAGGGTTACGAGCAGTACTTC
-	TRBJ2-5	TRBD2	TRBV11-3	CASSLGTTSGGETQYF	TGTGCCAGCAGCTTAGGAACCACTAGCGGGGGGGAGACCCAGTACTTC
once	TRBJ2-2	-	TRBV11-2	CASSLGGRPGELFF	TGTGCCAGCAGCTTAGGGGGGAGGCCCGGGGAGCTGTTTTTT
-	TRBJ2-2	-	TRBV11-3	CASSLGGADTGELFF	TGTGCCAGCAGCCTAGGGGGAGCTGACACCGGGGAGCTGTTTTTT
-	TRBJ2-3	TRBD2	TRBV4-1	CASSQDSGGVGTDTQYF	TGCGCCAGCAGCCAAGATAGCGGGGGGGTGGGCACAGATACGCAGTATTTT
-	TRBJ1-6	-	TRBV5-6	CASSGQRGNSPLHF	TGTGCCAGCAGCGGACAGCGAGGGAATTCACCCCTCCACTTT
-	TRBJ2-7	TRBD1	TRBV11-2	CASSQGGQGDHEQYF	TGTGCCAGCAGCCAGGGCGGGCAGGGGGACCACGAGCAGTACTTC
-	TRBJ2-3	TRBD2	TRBV7-9	CASSLTSGVGDTQYF	TGTGCCAGCAGCCTCACTAGCGGGGTGGGAGATACGCAGTATTTT
-	TRBJ2-7	-	TRBV18	CASSPPQGGPYEQYF	TGTGCCAGCTCACCTCCCCAGGGGGGACCATACGAGCAGTACTTC
-	TRBJ2-1	-	TRBV5-1	CASSPGLSYNEQFF	TGCGCCAGCAGCCCGGGACTTTCCTACAATGAGCAGTTCTTC
-	TRBJ2-1	TRBD2	TRBV4-3	CASSPSGSPTNEQFF	TGCGCCAGCAGCCCTAGCGGGAGCCCCACCAATGAGCAGTTCTTC
once	TRBJ2-3	-	TRBV5-1	CASSLVGHHTDTQYF	TGCGCCAGCAGCTTGGTGGGACATCACACAGATACGCAGTATTTT
-	TRBJ2-3	TRBD2	TRBV4-2	CASSLVFAGGGNTDTQYF	TGTGCCAGCAGCCTCGTGTTTGCGGGCGGGGGGAACACAGATACGCAGTATTTT
-	TRBJ2-7	TRBD1	TRBV7-9	CASSLRDRVHEQYF	TGTGCCAGCAGCCTCCGGGACAGGGTCCACGAGCAGTACTTC
once	TRBJ2-2	-	TRBV30	CAWTPWMRTGELFF	TGTGCCTGGACCCCCTGGATGAGGACCGGGGAGCTGTTTTTT
-	TRBJ2-2	-	TRBV5-1	CASSLAGQGNTGELFF	TGCGCCAGCAGCTTGGCCGGGCAGGGGAACACCGGGGAGCTGTTTTTT
few	TRBJ1-2	-	TRBV20-1	CSATGRNGYTF	TGCAGTGCTACAGGGCGGAATGGCTACACCTTC
-	TRBJ1-2	-	TRBV10-3	CAISAGPSYEGYTF	TGTGCCATCAGTGCTGGGCCTTCCTATGAAGGCTACACCTTC
-	TRBJ2-7	TRBD1	TRBV7-9	CASSSSRQGAYEQYF	TGTGCCAGCAGCTCCTCTCGACAGGGGGCCTACGAGCAGTACTTC
-	TRBJ1-1	-	TRBV5-1	CASSSQGNTEAFF	TGCGCCAGCAGCTCTCAGGGGAACACTGAAGCTTTCTTT
few	TRBJ2-7	-	TRBV7-8	CASSLGEVEQYF	TGTGCCAGCAGCTTAGGTGAGGTCGAGCAGTACTTC
-	TRBJ1-2	-	TRBV14	CASSHSGLWGYTF	TGTGCCAGCAGCCACTCAGGGTTGTGGGGCTACACCTTC
-	TRBJ1-6	TRBD1	TRBV6-1	CASSVGTGVGSPLHF	TGTGCCAGCAGTGTCGGGACAGGCGTTGGTTCACCCCTCCACTTT
-	TRBJ1-1	-	TRBV4-3	CASSQVSLSAEAFF	TGCGCCAGCAGCCAAGTTTCTCTTTCGGCTGAAGCTTTCTTT
-	TRBJ1-1	-	TRBV27	CASSLGGVVGTEAFF	TGTGCCAGCAGTTTGGGGGGGGTTGTTGGCACTGAAGCTTTCTTT
-	TRBJ1-5	-	TRBV7-6	CASSVLGGYSNQPQHF	TGTGCCAGCAGCGTCCTAGGTGGGTATAGCAATCAGCCCCAGCATTTT
-	TRBJ2-5	-	TRBV9	CASSTGAETQYF	TGTGCCAGCAGTACAGGTGCCGAGACCCAGTACTTC
-	TRBJ1-3	TRBD1	TRBV19	CASSTGTGGNTIYF	TGTGCCAGTAGTACTGGGACAGGAGGAAACACCATATATTTT
-	TRBJ2-7	TRBD1	TRBV28	CASSLAGTGGAGLYF	TGTGCCAGCAGTTTGGCCGGGACAGGGGGCGCAGGCCTGTACTTC
-	TRBJ1-1	-	TRBV2	CASSRQQGAEAFF	TGTGCCAGCAGTCGGCAACAGGGAGCTGAAGCTTTCTTT
once	TRBJ1-5	-	TRBV11-2	CASSLENLQPQHF	TGTGCCAGCAGCTTAGAAAATCTCCAGCCCCAGCATTTT
few	TRBJ1-5	-	TRBV7-2	CASSLGPRVGQPQHF	TGTGCCAGCAGCTTAGGCCCCAGGGTTGGGCAGCCCCAGCATTTT
-	TRBJ2-3	-	TRBV4-3	CASSQDWVAGTTGMDTQYF	TGCGCCAGCAGCCAAGATTGGGTAGCAGGGACAACGGGAATGGATACGCAGTATTTT